Listed here is a single TCR beta chain. V lost 1 base and J 8 bases, leaving 14 bases between the germline ends. Germline V gene data show CDR1 as SGHDN and CDR2 as FVKESK. The CDR3 loop spans 15 amino acids. Profiling relied on immunoSEQ multiplex PCR, and the TCRdb table lists in-frame clones only, not all of them. The table shows approximately 99,000 clones, with roughly two thirds occurring only once. The sample is drawn from a study of shared clonotypes between healthy human individuals. The clonotype was recovered from a woman under 40 in good health. The sample comprised memory CD8+ T cells sorted from blood. Indicated subset: CD45RO+ cells pooled with CCR7-negative TemRA cells. V usage is TRBV14 and J usage is TRBJ1-4; D is possibly TRBD1 (5 bases). CDR3 DNA sequence: TGTGCCAGCAGCCAAGGAATAGGGGCTGTCGAAAAACTGTTTTTT. This translates into CASSQGIGAVEKLFF.